This entry is about one T cell receptor beta chain. The data stem from a study of OX40 agonist ivuxolimab in advanced cancers. Assay: immunoSEQ multiplex PCR; the TCRdb copy retains only in-frame clones and omits some. This table has 45,000 to 50,000 clones, roughly 88% appearing once. The CDR3 has 15 amino acids. Germline CDR1 SGHVS, CDR2 FNYEAQ. V was pared by 5 bases and J by 0 bases, with 12 bases between. The V and J genes are TRBV7-6 and TRBJ2-3; tentative D call: TRBD2 (5 bases). Sequencing was performed on CD4+ or CD8+ T cells sorted from blood, taken in a trial of the OX40 agonist ivuxolimab. This TCR derives from an adult with an advanced solid tumor such as melanoma, head and neck, liver or kidney cancer. As DNA, the CDR3 is TGTGCCAGCAGCCGATCTACTAGGAGCACAGATACGCAGTATTTT. Amino acids: CASSRSTRSTDTQYF. The variable domain in full, with the rest retrieved from reference TRBV7-6 and TRBJ2-3, is GAGVSQSPRYKVTKRGQDVALRCDPISGHVSLYWYRQALGQGPEFLTYFNYEAQQDKSGLPNDRFSAERPEGSISTLTIQRTEQRDSAMYRCASSRSTRSTDTQYFGPGTRLTVL.